This T cell receptor (beta chain) came from a study of regulatory T cells in long-lasting Graves disease (dated by TCRdb to the early 2020s). Regarding the study in general: Newly diagnosed Graves' disease patients had taken antithyroid drugs for less than 3 months. Patients with persistent Graves' disease were compared with patients with newly diagnosed Graves' disease using TCR sequencing and RNA sequencing of peripheral blood. The study was conducted in China and was registered as a clinical trial. A total of 35 or so samples were covered by TCR sequencing, comprising approximately 13 persistent and approximately 20 newly diagnosed Graves' disease patients.

Read against the paper, the sample's time point label means: newly diagnosed GD, antithyroid drugs for less than 3 months. For both TCR sequencing and RNA sequencing, RNA was extracted from PBMCs using TRIzol. The diagnosis of Graves' disease was made according to American Thyroid Association guidelines. Recruitment of patients was carried out at an endocrinology department in Xi'an, China. From each patient, approximately 9 milliliters of peripheral blood was collected into an EDTA anticoagulant tube. Ficoll Paque Plus density gradient separation was used to isolate PBMCs, and no further T cell sorting was done. An Agilent 2100 Bioanalyzer and agarose gel were used to assess RNA quality, and a NanoDrop 2000 was used to measure RNA concentration. The germline V and J ends show losses of 1 base and 2 bases respectively, and no gene match explains 5 bases of the junction. Inclusive of the bounding cysteine and phenylalanine, the CDR3 is 15 residues long. Here the CDR3 DNA is all that survives: 45 bases in frame from base 1. CDR1 and CDR2 are read off the germline V gene (reference sequence) as SEHNR and FQNEAQ.

This clonotype was counted at least ten times. Its antigen is currently not known. It has no much larger one-base neighbor in the sample; base qualities were not kept. The paper as a whole reports these results and caveats: Only the TCR beta chain was sequenced and analyzed. A larger number of public clonotypes was shared among persistent patients (fewer than 3,000) than among newly diagnosed patients (around 970). TRBV28, TRBJ1-2 and TRBJ2-5 were preferentially used in persistent disease, while TRBV20-1 and TRBJ2-1 were favored in newly diagnosed disease. The small sample size was acknowledged by the authors as a limitation that may reduce accuracy. Compared with newly diagnosed patients, patients with persistent Graves' disease had lower TCR Shannon entropy and fewer highly expanded clones, which suggests clonal expansion. Because the primary lesion, thyroid tissue, could not be accessed, the study looked at peripheral blood alone.

The method behind the library was multiplex PCR. The sequencer was an Illumina HiSeq 4000. To build TCR beta libraries, CDR3 regions were amplified by Arm-PCR using iRepertoire HTBI primers. PCR products were gel purified before sequencing. Concerning the study's data processing: A total of 62 TRBV and under 15 TRBJ segments were identified across samples and were used for gene usage analysis of CDR3 amino acid clonotypes. COPE and FqMerger were used to merge the filtered high-quality paired reads into contigs. Contigs were aligned with BLAST to IMGT TRBV, TRBD and TRBJ reference genes, and CDR3 was defined per IMGT. Any clonotype with a frequency above 0.1% was classified as a highly expanded clone. Repertoire diversity was measured by Shannon entropy, and V-J evenness by the Gini coefficient. Clonotypes shared by more than one individual were considered public. The public sequencing data were trimmed at Q25 with fastp and processed into clonotypes with MiXCR by TCRdb, which kept only in-frame beta chains. Each CDR3 protein gets just one entry, which takes the most common genes and DNA from the rows behind it. TCRdb's processing, not the authors' own work, is the source of the V and J calls. In this sample the table shows around 480,000 distinct CDR3 sequences, around 15% of which occur a single time. The ten most abundant clones make up just under 25% of the sample.

The data were also submitted as part of a second study, on T cells in Graves' hyperthyroidism and ophthalmopathy. The second investigation adds: A patient counted as having stable Graves' hyperthyroidism if no progression to ophthalmopathy occurred over 18 months of follow-up. Hyperthyroidism patients were newly diagnosed, with disease duration under 2 months, and aged 18 to 65 years. Any patient with an uncontrolled infection, another autoimmune disease, pregnancy or lactation was excluded. Diagnoses were based on clinical symptoms, serum thyroxine and TRAb, thyroid ultrasound and orbital computed tomography. The TCR CDR3 was subjected to a first round of RT-PCR using the HTBI primer set and the Qiagen OneStep RT-PCR kit. Blood samples also contained most of the expanded thyroid clonotypes (frequency above 0.001), which suggests that blood repertoires may reflect thyroid immune responses. Ophthalmopathy was separated from stable hyperthyroidism by a 13 V-J signature model, with over 85% sensitivity and about 81% specificity obtained in cross-validation and 80%/75% obtained in testing. In validation, the model predicted progression to ophthalmopathy with over 65% sensitivity and about 72% specificity, a median of about six months before onset. A discovery cohort of around 100 patients, roughly 40 with Graves' ophthalmopathy and approximately 55 with stable Graves' hyperthyroidism, was used to find distinguishing TCR V-J signatures. Prospective prediction of ophthalmopathy was tested in an independent validation cohort consisting of roughly 19 hyperthyroidism patients and around 17 patients who later progressed to ophthalmopathy. The 90 to 100 discovery patients were randomly divided into training and test sets at a 7:3 ratio. The study also compared thyroid tissue and blood T-cell repertoires from about 6 Graves' hyperthyroidism patients. After sampling, hyperthyroidism patients received methimazole starting at 30 mg daily, and ophthalmopathy patients received high-dose intravenous methylprednisolone. Libraries were constructed in a second round of multiplex PCR, after which size selection and purification were carried out. Sequencing of the libraries was done on an Illumina HiSeq2000 using paired-end 100 bp reads. SOAPnuke was used to process the raw data, throwing out any read that contained adapters or uncalled bases, had a mean Phred below 15, or lacked an exact constant-primer or identifier match. High-quality paired reads were merged using COPE v1.2.5, and each unique nucleotide sequence was defined as a clonotype. MiTCR v1.1 was used to align the clonotypes against IMGT TRBV, TRBD and TRBJ reference segments. Only V-J combinations with frequency above 0.0001, covering 99% to 99.2% of repertoires, were analysed. The TCS score was defined as the ratio of F50 (clonal expansion) to E x V (chaos), calculated using BLOSUM62-based TCRdist between CDR3 peptides within each V-J. Welch's t-statistics and random forest reduced roughly 530 V-J features to around 14, which were used in a naive Bayes classifier (R e1071). No statistical method was used to set the sample size in advance, and investigators knew the group allocation. The paper reports TCR Vbeta CDR3 sequencing of roughly 140 peripheral blood samples: around 41 ophthalmopathy, fewer than 80 hyperthyroidism and around 17 progressor patients.

The sequence was collected from a woman aged 35-65 years with Graves disease. Donor details come from another sample of the same person, matched by shared clones. The chain employs TRBV7-9 and TRBJ2-7, and TRBD1 aligns with 7 junction nucleotides. Sequenced material: peripheral blood mononuclear cells (PBMCs), taken at new diagnosis, from a patient treated with antithyroid drugs. In nucleotide form, the sequence is TGTGCCAGCAGCTTAGGAGGGGGACAGACCTACGAGCAGTACTTC. Translation gives CASSLGGGQTYEQYF.